This entry lists 13 T cell receptor beta chains sequenced from one sample in a study of shared clonotypes between healthy human individuals. Here immunoSEQ multiplex PCR was the method, and the copy in TCRdb shows in-frame clones only, minus some. The data contain some 2.3 million clones, over 90% of them singletons. Sequenced material: naive CD4+ T cells from PBMCs. Sample subset: CD45RA+ positively selected. These receptors were collected from a man younger than 35 in good health. Some clones in this sample may be carry-over from other donors' samples.

The rearrangement links TRBV2 to TRBJ2-1; D may be TRBD2 (5 bases). V was trimmed by 4 bases and J by 9 bases, leaving 13 bases between them. The CDR3 is 13 residues long. From germline, CDR1 is SNHLY and CDR2 FYNNEI. The CDR3, as DNA: TGTGCCAGCAGTGTGGACTGGAAGGGTGAGCAGTTCTTC. Encoded protein: CASSVDWKGEQFF.

The CDR3 sequence is CASSPIQQLSSGNTIYF. The CDR3 DNA sequence: TGTGCCAGCTCACCAATACAGCAGTTAAGCTCTGGAAACACCATATATTTT. The chain recombines TRBV18 with TRBJ1-3; D is ambiguous. The CDR3 spans 17 residues. V gave up 2 bases and J gave up 0 bases, with 14 bases separating them. CDR1 is KGHSH and CDR2 is LQKENI in the germline V gene.

This chain uses TRBV11-2 with TRBJ2-3, with TRBD2 identical over 8 bases. The CDR3 contains 15 residues. Germline V lookup: CDR1 SGHAT, CDR2 FQNNGV. The V and J ends lost 7 bases and 5 bases, in that order; junction bases with no gene match: 11. CDR3 sequence reads: CASKPPREVGDTQYF. CDR3 nucleotide sequence: TGTGCCAGCAAACCGCCGCGGGAGGTGGGAGATACGCAGTATTTT.

This clone was counted once. V gene TRBV5-4 combines with J gene TRBJ2-1; 8 bases are a match to TRBD2. CDR3 length equals 18 residues. Germline-derived CDR1 and CDR2 are SGHNT and YYREEE (reference sequence). After removal of 4 bases from V and 4 bases from J, the junction contained 16 bases not matched to a gene. DNA of the CDR3: TGTGCCAGCAGCCAAGGACTAGCAGGCCCCAACTCGTACAATGAGCAGTTCTTC. Amino acids: CASSQGLAGPNSYNEQFF.

The rearrangement uses TRBV4-3 and TRBJ1-3, with a weak D call TRBD1 (5 bases). Trimming took 0 bases from V and 5 from J, leaving 11 bases between them. Germline V gives CDR1 LGHNA, CDR2 YSLEER. The CDR3 totals 15 residues. In nucleotides, the CDR3 is TGCGCCAGCAGCCAAGAATTGGGGCGTCGAAACACCATATATTTT. It specifies CASSQELGRRNTIYF.

This rearrangement joins TRBV5-1 to TRBJ2-2, with TRBD2 matching 13 bases. The length of the CDR3 is 16 residues. The germline V gene encodes CDR1 SGHRS and CDR2 YFSETQ. With 8 bases clipped from V and 6 bases from J, the junction kept 10 bases outside the gene matches. CDR3: CASKGLAGDGAGELFF. The CDR3, as DNA: TGCGCCAGTAAAGGACTAGCGGGAGATGGTGCCGGGGAGCTGTTTTTT. The variable domain in full, with the rest retrieved from reference TRBV5-1 and TRBJ2-2, is KAGVTQTPRYLIKTRGQQVTLSCSPISGHRSVSWYQQTPGQGLQFLFEYFSETQRNKGNFPGRFSGRQFSNSRSEMNVSTLELGDSALYLCASKGLAGDGAGELFFGEGSRLTVL.

V usage is TRBV25-1 and J usage is TRBJ2-1; 11 bases match TRBD1. V lost 7 bases and J lost 9; bases outside the gene matches: 5. The CDR3 covers 13 residues. CDR1 and CDR2 (germline): MGHDK, SYGVNS. The CDR3 sequence is CASIGQGAGEQFF. Written as DNA, the CDR3 is TGTGCCAGCATAGGACAGGGGGCTGGTGAGCAGTTCTTC.

CDR3 bases: TGTGCCAGCAGACTGGACAGGGGCGGCACTGAAGCTTTCTTT. This gives the protein CASRLDRGGTEAFF. This chain connects TRBV5-4 to TRBJ1-1, with TRBD1 matching 9 bases. Germline-derived CDR1 and CDR2 are SGHNT and YYREEE (reference sequence). This CDR3 has 14 amino acids. Trimming took 5 bases from V and 4 from J; bases not matched to a gene: 6.

The gene calls are TRBV27 and TRBJ1-1; D call uncertain. Germline CDR1 reads MNHEY; CDR2 reads SMNVEV (reference sequence). The V end lost 1 base, the J end lost 5 bases, and 11 bases lay between the germline ends. The CDR3 sequence is 14 residues long. CDR3 protein: CASSLYGSRTEAFF. The DNA for the CDR3 is TGTGCCAGCAGTTTATATGGGTCGCGGACTGAAGCTTTCTTT.

The rearrangement links TRBV5-6 to TRBJ1-6; TRBD1 aligns across 10 bases. CDR1 is SGHDT and CDR2 is YYEEEE in the germline V gene. The CDR3 sequence is 15 residues long. V lost 4 bases, J lost 8 bases, and 6 bases stayed unmatched. The CDR3 region is CASSVGQGSYSPLHF. The CDR3 nucleotides are TGTGCCAGCAGCGTGGGACAGGGGAGTTATTCACCCCTCCACTTT.

The chain is built from TRBV29-1 and TRBJ2-7; TRBD2 matches 9 bases. Trimming at V came to 2 bases and at J to 10 bases, leaving 12 bases not matched to a gene. In germline, CDR1 is SQVTM, CDR2 ANQGSEA. The CDR3 loop spans 14 amino acids. The CDR3 spells CSVEQGGRGPRQYF. Written as DNA, the CDR3 is TGCAGCGTTGAACAAGGCGGGAGGGGGCCTCGCCAGTACTTC.

The chain combines TRBV2 with TRBJ2-7, with 12 nucleotides matching TRBD2. J was trimmed by 3 bases and V by 6 bases; bases with no gene match: 3. Germline V gene data show CDR1 as SNHLY and CDR2 as FYNNEI. This CDR3 contains 14 residues. CDR3 sequence (DNA): TGTGCCAGCAGGGAGACTAGCGGGGGCTACGAGCAGTACTTC. It yields the protein CASRETSGGYEQYF.

The chain couples TRBV5-1 to TRBJ2-7; tentative D call: TRBD1 (5 bases). The V gene's germline CDR1 is SGHRS and CDR2 YFSETQ. CDR3 size: 13 residues. V was trimmed by 4 bases and J by 1 base, leaving 9 bases between them. The CDR3 DNA is TGCGCCAGCAGCCGGACACCATCCTACGAGCAGTACTTC. This encodes CASSRTPSYEQYF.